This T cell receptor beta chain was sequenced in a study of cytomegalovirus exposure and HLA in healthy donors. The PCR ran on 60 Vbeta and 13 Jbeta primers. The repertoire was sequenced with immunoSEQ multiplex PCR; TCRdb's copy has only in-frame clones and lacks some. There are 150,000 to 200,000 clones in the sample; approximately 71% occur only once, and approximately 1.5% lies in the top ten. Germline V gene sequence: CDR1 SGHRS, CDR2 YFSETQ. Trimming removed 1 base from V and 0 bases from J, with 8 bases in between. This CDR3 contains 16 residues. Sequencing used PBMCs. The sequence was collected from a man in his fifties or sixties in good health and CMV-seronegative. The J gene is TRBJ2-6, the V gene TRBV5-1, with D perhaps TRBD1 (5 bases). The CDR3 protein is CASSLRGGSGANVLTF. The CDR3 nucleotides are TGCGCCAGCAGCTTGAGGGGTGGCTCTGGGGCCAACGTCCTGACTTTC.